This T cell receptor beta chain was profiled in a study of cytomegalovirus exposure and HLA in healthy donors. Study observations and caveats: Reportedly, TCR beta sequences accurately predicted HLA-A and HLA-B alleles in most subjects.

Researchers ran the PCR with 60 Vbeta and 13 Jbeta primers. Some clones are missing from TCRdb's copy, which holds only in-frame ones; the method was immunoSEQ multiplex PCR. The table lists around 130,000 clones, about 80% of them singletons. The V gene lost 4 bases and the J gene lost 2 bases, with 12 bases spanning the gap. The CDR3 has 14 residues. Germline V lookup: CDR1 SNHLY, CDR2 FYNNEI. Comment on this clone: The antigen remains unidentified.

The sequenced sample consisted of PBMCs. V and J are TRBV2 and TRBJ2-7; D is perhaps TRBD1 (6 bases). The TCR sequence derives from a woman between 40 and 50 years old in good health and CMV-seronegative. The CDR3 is CASSGGRGPYEQYF. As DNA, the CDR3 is TGTGCCAGCAGTGGTGGCAGGGGCCCCTACGAGCAGTACTTC.